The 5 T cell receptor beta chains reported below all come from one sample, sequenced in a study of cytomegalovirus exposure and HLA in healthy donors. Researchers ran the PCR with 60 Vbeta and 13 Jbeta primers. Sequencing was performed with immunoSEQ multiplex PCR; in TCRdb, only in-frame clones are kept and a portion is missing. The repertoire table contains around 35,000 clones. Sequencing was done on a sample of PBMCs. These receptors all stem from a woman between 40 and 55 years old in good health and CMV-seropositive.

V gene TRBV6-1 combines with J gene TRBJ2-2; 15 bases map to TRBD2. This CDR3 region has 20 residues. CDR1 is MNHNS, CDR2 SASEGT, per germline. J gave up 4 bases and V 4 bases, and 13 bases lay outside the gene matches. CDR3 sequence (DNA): TGTGCCAGCAGTGGCTGGGGACTAGCGGGGGGTACCATTCTCACCGGGGAGCTGTTTTTT. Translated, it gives CASSGWGLAGGTILTGELFF.

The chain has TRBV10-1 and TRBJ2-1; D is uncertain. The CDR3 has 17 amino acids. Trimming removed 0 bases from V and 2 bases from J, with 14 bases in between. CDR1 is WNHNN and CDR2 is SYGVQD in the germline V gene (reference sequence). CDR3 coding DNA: TGCGCCAGCAGTGAGTCGAGTGAGCGACTCCCCTACAATGAGCAGTTCTTC. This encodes CASSESSERLPYNEQFF.

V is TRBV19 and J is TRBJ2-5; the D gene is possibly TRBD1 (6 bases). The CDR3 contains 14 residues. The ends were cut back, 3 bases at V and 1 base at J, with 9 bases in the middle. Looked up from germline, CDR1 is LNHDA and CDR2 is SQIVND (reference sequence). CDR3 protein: CASSIGQTQETQYF. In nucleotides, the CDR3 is TGTGCCAGTAGTATTGGACAGACCCAAGAGACCCAGTACTTC.

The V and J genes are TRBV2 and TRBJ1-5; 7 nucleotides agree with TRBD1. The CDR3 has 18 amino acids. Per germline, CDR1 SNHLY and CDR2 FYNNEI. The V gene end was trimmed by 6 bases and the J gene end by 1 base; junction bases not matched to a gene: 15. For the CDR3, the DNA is TGTGCCAGCAGATCCCGGGACAGTTCCCCTTGGAGCAATCAGCCCCAGCATTTT. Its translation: CASRSRDSSPWSNQPQHF.

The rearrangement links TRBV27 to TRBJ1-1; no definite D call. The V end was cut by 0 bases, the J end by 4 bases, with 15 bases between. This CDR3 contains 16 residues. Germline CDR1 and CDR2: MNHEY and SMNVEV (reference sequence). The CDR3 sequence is CASSLSREGVSTEAFF. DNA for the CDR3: TGTGCCAGCAGTTTATCGAGAGAGGGCGTAAGCACTGAAGCTTTCTTT.